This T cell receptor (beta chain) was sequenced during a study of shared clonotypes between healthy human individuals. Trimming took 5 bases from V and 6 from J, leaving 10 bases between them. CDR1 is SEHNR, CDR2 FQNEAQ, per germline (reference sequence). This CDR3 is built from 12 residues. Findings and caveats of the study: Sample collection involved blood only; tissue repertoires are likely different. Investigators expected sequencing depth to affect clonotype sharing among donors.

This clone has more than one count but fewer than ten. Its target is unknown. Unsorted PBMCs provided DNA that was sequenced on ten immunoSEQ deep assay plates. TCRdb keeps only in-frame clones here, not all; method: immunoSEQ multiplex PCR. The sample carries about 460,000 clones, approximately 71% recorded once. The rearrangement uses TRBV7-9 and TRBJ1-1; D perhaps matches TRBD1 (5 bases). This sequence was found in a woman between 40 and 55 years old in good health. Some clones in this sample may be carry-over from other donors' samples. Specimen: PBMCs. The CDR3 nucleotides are TGTGCCAGCAGCGCCCTCAGGGCTGAAGCTTTCTTT. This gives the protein CASSALRAEAFF.